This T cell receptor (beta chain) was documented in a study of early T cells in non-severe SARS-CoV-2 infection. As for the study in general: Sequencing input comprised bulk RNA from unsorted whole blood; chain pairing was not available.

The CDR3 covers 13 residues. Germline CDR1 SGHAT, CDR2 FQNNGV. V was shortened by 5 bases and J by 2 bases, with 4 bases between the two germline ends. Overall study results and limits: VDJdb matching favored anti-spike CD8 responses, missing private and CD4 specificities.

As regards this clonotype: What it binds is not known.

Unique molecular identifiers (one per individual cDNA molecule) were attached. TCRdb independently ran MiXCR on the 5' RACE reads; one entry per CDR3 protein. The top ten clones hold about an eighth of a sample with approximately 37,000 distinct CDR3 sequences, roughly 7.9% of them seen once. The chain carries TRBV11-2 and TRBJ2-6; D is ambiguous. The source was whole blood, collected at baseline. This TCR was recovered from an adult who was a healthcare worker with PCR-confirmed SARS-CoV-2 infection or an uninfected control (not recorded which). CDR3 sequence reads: CASSPPGANVLTF. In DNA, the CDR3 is TGTGCCAGCAGCCCCCCTGGGGCCAACGTCCTGACTTTC.